This T cell receptor (beta chain) came from a study of spatial heterogeneity in lung cancer. This clonotype appeared many times. This beta chain is a stray sequence in a library constructed for alpha chains; its clone size is not meaningful. The library protocol tagged each TCR cDNA with a unique molecular identifier. In TCRdb, the 5' RACE reads were re-called with MiXCR into one record per CDR3 protein. The sample lists about 13,000 distinct CDR3 sequences, about 3.8% occurring once. CDR1 is SGHKS and CDR2 is YYEKEE in the germline V gene (reference sequence). The ends were cut back, 0 bases at V and 0 bases at J, with 10 bases in the middle. The CDR3 is 15 amino acids. As to time point: sample taken at primary tumor resection. Unsorted samples of tumor, nontumor lung or frozen PBMC had their whole RNA sequenced. The donors were about 72 patients with non-small cell lung cancer that was early-stage and untreated.

This TCR came from a male donor with early-stage non-small cell lung cancer. The specimen was PBMCs, collected at surgery. This chain uses TRBV5-5 with TRBJ2-7, with D uncertain. The CDR3 sequence is CASSLEVSRSYEQYF. The CDR3 DNA sequence: TGTGCCAGCAGCTTGGAGGTTAGCCGCTCCTACGAGCAGTACTTC. The full variable domain, its missing parts supplied by reference TRBV5-5 and TRBJ2-7, is DAGVTQSPTHLIKTRGQQVTLRCSPISGHKSVSWYQQVLGQGPQFIFQYYEKEERGRGNFPDRFSARQFPNYSSELNVNALLLGDSALYLCASSLEVSRSYEQYFGPGTRLTVT.